This T cell receptor (beta chain) originates from a study of blood T cell repertoires in COVID-19. Study as a whole: The study drew acute and convalescent COVID-19 samples from the United States, Italy and Spain. The analysed material was cDNA or gDNA that came from T cells, B-cell-depleted T cells, or PBMCs.

In the authors' methods: Reference gene primer amplification gave nucleated cell count estimates. Assay: immunoSEQ multiplex PCR; the TCRdb copy retains only in-frame clones and omits some. V, J and clone size were drawn from that table, and D and trimming were deduced from the DNA. Of hundreds of thousands of clones in the sample, over 75% are singletons; the top ten hold 3% to 4%. This clone was detected only a few times. Germline V gene data show CDR1 as SGHAT and CDR2 as FQNNGV. The V and J ends lost 2 bases and 1 base respectively, with 11 bases between them. The CDR3 has 15 residues. The source is an older woman who had recovered from COVID-19. The rearrangement uses TRBV11-2 and TRBJ1-1; D perhaps matches TRBD1 (5 bases). The material sequenced was PBMCs or T cells enriched from blood (not recorded which). The CDR3 is CASSLMQGSNTEAFF. The CDR3 DNA sequence: TGTGCCAGCAGCTTAATGCAGGGCTCGAACACTGAAGCTTTCTTT.